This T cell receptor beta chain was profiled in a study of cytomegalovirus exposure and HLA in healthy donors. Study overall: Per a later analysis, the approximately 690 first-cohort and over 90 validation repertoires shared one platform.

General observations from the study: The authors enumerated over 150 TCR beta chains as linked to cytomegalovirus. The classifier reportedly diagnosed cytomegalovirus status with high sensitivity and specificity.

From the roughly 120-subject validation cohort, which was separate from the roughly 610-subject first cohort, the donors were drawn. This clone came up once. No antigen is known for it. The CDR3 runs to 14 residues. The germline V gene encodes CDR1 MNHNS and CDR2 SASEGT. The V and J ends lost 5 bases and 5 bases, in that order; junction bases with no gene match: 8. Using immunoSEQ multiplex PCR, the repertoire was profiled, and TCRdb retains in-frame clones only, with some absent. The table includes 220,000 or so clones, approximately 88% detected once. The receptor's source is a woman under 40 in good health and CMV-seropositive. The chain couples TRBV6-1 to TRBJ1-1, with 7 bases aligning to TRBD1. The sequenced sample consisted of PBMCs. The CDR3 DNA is TGTGCCAGCAGTAAGGAACAGGGGTTAACTGAAGCTTTCTTT. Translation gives CASSKEQGLTEAFF.